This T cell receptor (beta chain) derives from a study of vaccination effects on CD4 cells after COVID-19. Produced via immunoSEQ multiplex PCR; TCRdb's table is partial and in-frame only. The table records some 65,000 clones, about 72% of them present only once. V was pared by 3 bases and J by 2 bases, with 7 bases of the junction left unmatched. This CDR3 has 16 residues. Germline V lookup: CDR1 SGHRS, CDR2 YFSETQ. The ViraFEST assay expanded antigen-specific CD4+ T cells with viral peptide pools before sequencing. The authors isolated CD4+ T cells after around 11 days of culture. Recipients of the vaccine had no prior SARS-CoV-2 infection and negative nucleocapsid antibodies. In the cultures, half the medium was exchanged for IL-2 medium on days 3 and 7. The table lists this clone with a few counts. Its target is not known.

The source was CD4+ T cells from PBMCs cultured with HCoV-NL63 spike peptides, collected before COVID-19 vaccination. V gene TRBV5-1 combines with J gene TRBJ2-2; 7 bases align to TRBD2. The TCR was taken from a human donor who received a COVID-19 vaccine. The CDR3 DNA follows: TGCGCCAGCAGCTGGGAGGGCAGGGCAAACACCGGGGAGCTGTTTTTT. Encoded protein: CASSWEGRANTGELFF.